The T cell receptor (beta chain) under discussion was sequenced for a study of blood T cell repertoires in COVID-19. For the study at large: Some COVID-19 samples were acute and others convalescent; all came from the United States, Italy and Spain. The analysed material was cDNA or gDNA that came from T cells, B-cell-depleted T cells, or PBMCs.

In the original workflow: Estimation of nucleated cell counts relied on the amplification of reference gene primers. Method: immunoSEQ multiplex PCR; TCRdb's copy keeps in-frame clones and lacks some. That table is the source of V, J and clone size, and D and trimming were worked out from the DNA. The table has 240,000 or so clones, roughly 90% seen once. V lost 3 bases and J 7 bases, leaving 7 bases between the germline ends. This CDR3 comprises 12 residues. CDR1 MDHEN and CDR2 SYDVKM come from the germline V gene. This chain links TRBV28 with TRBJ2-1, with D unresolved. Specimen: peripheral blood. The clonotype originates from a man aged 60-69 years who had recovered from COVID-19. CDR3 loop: CASSLRWNEQFF. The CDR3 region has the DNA TGTGCCAGCAGTTTGAGGTGGAATGAGCAGTTCTTC.